This T cell receptor beta chain was captured by sequencing in a study of T cells in Graves' hyperthyroidism and ophthalmopathy. Study outcomes and limitations: Ophthalmopathy was model-predicted a median about 7.1 months pre-onset.

RNA transcripts were the template for amplifying TCR beta CDR3 regions. Initially, a first-round RT-PCR of the TCR CDR3 employed the HTBI primer set. TCRdb reanalysed the multiplex PCR reads using MiXCR and keeps one entry per CDR3 protein. The data contain about 290,000 distinct CDR3 sequences, about an eighth of them seen just once; the ten biggest clones take up under 8%. At least ten counts were recorded for this clonotype. Its specificity is unknown. Germline V CDR1 and CDR2: WSHSY, SAAADI. CDR3 length equals 15 residues. V lost 5 bases and J lost 5, with 15 bases in between. The chain couples TRBV10-2 to TRBJ2-2; no firm D call. The receptor comes from a woman in her thirties or forties with Graves' hyperthyroidism. The sample taken for sequencing was blood. In nucleotides, the CDR3 is TGCGCCAGCAGTCATCAGTTAAGAGGAACCGGGGAGCTGTTTTTT. Translating gives CASSHQLRGTGELFF.